Detailed here is one T cell receptor (beta chain). Which antigen it targets is not known. Base quality data are lacking; no much larger clone is found one base away. These data originate in a study of blood T cell repertoires in COVID-19 (TCRdb year 2020). In terms of the full investigation: The collaborator samples originated in the United States, Italy and Spain and spanned the acute and convalescent phases of COVID-19. The prospective study material was composed of cDNA or gDNA derived from T cells, B-cell-depleted T cells, or PBMCs. The samples were drawn from two sources: the first 160 participants of the ongoing ImmuneRACE study, and approximately 1,300 subjects contributed by 6 global collaborators. The sample metadata nearly always contained a de-identified subject ID, COVID-19 status, age in years and sex. The repertoires were released in a freely available public database meant as a resource for research on the immune response to SARS-CoV-2. Deeply sampled blood TCRbeta repertoires from subjects exposed to, actively infected with, or recovered from COVID-19 were included in the dataset. Where available, HLA class I and class II types were obtained from metadata supplied by the sample provider rather than from assay-based typing.

Germline trimming amounts to 5 bases on V and 4 bases on J, with 14 as the count of junction bases outside the gene matches. CDR1 and CDR2 (MDHEN, SYDVKM) derive from the germline V gene. The CDR3, from cysteine to phenylalanine, totals 18 residues. Here the CDR3 DNA is all that survives: 54 bases in frame from base 1. Participants in the prospective study were aged roughly 18 to 100 years, lived in about two dozen United States geographic areas, and enrolled through a virtual design. To assign participants to cohorts, the prospective study relied on clinical history that participants themselves reported in a screening survey and a study questionnaire. Recovered participants in ImmuneRACE Cohort 3 were defined as having two consecutive negative NP/OP PCR tests, clearance from a healthcare professional, or resolution of symptoms. In the prospective study, mobile phlebotomists collected whole blood, serum and a nasopharyngeal or oropharyngeal swab from each participant. Prospective study participants could optionally give additional blood draws and questionnaires over an approximately two-month period. Blood samples from the prospective study were shipped frozen or at room temperature prior to DNA extraction.

Paper-wide results and their limitations: How much clinical and demographic metadata was included differed by source and by participant, and the metadata was provided uncurated.

TCRbeta CDR3 regions were amplified from genomic DNA using the immunoSEQ Assay, a bias-controlled multiplex PCR. The original pipeline was this. The number of nucleated cells in each sample was estimated from the amplification of reference gene primers within the assay. To quantify the absolute abundance of each unique TCRbeta CDR3 rearrangement, sequence reads were collapsed and filtered. For each sample, productive Simpson clonality was calculated by taking the square root of Simpson's diversity index across productive rearrangements. TCRdb provides this immuneACCESS table in a form limited to in-frame rearrangements. Some clones are lacking; in checked studies, under half of them reflect an unresolved V gene, and why the rest are absent is not known. Clonal size and the V and J genes are those of that table, whereas D and trimming came from the DNA. The sample table shows about 330,000 clones, and less than 90% are seen once. Of the sample, roughly 1% falls within the top ten clones.

This receptor chain uses TRBV28 and TRBJ2-1; 10 junctional bases match TRBD2. The specimen was PBMCs or T cells enriched from blood (not recorded which). This clonotype was sampled from a woman aged 25 to 39 who had recovered from COVID-19. CDR3 reads: CASSPTVTRLAGYNEQFF. The DNA sequence follows: TGTGCCAGCAGTCCCACCGTTACACGACTAGCGGGTTACAATGAGCAGTTCTTC.